This T cell receptor (beta chain) appears in the sequencing data of a study of technical replicates of blood from several donors. The assay was immunoSEQ multiplex PCR, and TCRdb's table has in-frame clones only and misses some. The data contain 55,000 to 75,000 clones, almost 95% of them singletons. Trimming removed 10 bases at V and 1 base at J, with 10 bases between. CDR1 and CDR2 (germline): MNHNS, SASEGT. This CDR3 is 12 amino acids long. This clone was seen once. The sample comprised PBMCs. The receptor was isolated from a human donor in good health. Some clones in this sample may be carry-over from other donors' samples. The chain recombines TRBV6-1 with TRBJ2-5; D remains ambiguous. CDR3 sequence: CATQLAQETQYF. The CDR3 bases are TGTGCCACCCAGTTGGCCCAAGAGACCCAGTACTTC.